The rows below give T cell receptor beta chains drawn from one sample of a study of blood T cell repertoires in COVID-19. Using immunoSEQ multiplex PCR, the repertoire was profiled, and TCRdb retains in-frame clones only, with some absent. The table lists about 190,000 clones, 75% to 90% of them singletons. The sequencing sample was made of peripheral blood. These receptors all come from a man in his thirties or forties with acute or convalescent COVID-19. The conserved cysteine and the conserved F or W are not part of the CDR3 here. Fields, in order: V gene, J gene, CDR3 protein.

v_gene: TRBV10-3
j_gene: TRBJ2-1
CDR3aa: AISWDRDYEQF

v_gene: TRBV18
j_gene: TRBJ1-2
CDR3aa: ASSLPGAGVYGYT

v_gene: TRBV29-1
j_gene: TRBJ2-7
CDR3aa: SVGGLGSYEQY

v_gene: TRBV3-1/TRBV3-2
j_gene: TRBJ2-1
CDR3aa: ASRISGFYNEQF

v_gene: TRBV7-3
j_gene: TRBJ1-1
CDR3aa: ASSLLKSTEAF

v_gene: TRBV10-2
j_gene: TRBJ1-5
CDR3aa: ASSPQGGQPQH

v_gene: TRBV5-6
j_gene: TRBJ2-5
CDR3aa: ASSTRALRETQY

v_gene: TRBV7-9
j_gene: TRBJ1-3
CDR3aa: ASSFGGSSSGNTIY

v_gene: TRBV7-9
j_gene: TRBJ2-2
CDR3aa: ASSESVGELF

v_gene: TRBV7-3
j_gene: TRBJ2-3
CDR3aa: ASSLLGSGRADTQY

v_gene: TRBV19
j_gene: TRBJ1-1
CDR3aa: ASSITGVSTEAF

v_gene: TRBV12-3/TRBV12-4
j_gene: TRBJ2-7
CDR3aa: ASSFRARGQY

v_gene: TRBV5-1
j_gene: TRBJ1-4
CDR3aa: ASRSGPNEKLF

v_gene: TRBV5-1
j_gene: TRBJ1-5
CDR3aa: ASSLTVDQPQH

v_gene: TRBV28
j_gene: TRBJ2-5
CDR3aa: ASSMTSGGLRETQY

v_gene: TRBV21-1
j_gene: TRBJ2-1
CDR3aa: ASSTQPADLGRQF

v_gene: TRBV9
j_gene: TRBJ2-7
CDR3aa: ASSPRGTSAYEQY

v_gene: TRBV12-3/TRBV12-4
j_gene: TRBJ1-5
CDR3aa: ASSLGETQH

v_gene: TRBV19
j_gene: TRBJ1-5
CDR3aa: ASTDTSNQPQH

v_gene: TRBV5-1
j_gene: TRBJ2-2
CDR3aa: ASSRDTGELF

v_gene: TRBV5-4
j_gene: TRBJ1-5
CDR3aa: ASSGEEGARRNQPQH

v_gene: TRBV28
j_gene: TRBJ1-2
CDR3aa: ASGLREANYGYT

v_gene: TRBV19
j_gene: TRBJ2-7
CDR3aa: ASSGRTGTGSSYEQY

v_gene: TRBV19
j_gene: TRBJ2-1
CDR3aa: ATKKGLAGAWATQNEQF

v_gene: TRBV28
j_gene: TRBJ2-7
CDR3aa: ASSLLGQGYEQY

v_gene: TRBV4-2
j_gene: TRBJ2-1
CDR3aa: ASSHGEGSYNEQF

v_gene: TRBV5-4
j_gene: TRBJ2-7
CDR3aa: ASSFAGRPYEQY

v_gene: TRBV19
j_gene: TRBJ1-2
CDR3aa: ASSPRDREGYT

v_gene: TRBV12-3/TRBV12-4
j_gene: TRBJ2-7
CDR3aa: ASSPLLYEQY

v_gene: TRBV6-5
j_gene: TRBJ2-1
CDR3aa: ASSYVYAGGDEQF

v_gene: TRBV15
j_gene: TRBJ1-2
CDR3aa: ATSRTGYGYT

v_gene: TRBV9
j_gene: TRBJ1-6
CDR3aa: ASSLSSSSNSPLH

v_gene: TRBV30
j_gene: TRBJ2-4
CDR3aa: AWQGGGVYIQY

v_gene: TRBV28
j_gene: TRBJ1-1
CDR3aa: ASSWVREPEAF

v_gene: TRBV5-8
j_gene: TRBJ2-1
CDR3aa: ASSTKGGGGARNEQF

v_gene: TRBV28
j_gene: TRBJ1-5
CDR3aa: ASSLGGEVQPQH

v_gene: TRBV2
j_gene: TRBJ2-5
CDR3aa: ASSGRQGAGETQY

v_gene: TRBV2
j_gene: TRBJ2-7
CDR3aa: ASGKTGYPYEQY

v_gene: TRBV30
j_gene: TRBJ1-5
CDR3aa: AWSGGGNQPQH

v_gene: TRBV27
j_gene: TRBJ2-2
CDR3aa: ASSSLLNTGELF

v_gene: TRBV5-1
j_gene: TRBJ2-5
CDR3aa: ASSFSIYEPRETQY

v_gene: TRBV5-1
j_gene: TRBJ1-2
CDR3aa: ASSLGGTGDHGYT

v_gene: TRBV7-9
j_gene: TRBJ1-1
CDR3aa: ASSLVTGGNTEAF

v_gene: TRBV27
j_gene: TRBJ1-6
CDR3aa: ASRAGAGFSPLH

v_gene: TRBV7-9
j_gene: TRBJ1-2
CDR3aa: ASSLTGTAYGYT